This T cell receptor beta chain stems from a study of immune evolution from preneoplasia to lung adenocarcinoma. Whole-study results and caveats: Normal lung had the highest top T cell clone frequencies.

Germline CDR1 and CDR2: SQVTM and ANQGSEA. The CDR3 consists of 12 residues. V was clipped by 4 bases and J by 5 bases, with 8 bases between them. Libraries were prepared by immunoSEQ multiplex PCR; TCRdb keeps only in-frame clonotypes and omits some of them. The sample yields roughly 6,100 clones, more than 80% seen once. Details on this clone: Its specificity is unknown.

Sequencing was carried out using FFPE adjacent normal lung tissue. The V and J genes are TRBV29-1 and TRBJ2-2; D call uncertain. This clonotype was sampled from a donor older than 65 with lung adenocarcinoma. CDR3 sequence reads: CSVVGETGELFF. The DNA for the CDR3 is TGCAGCGTTGTTGGGGAAACCGGGGAGCTGTTTTTT.